This T cell receptor beta chain originates from a study of T cell responses to AZD1222 COVID-19 vaccine. Regarding the study as a whole: Regions 160-218 and 743-854 held dominance among vaccine-associated CD4 TCRs, which spanned spike.

The V and J ends lost 0 bases and 2 bases respectively, with 14 bases between them. Germline V gives CDR1 LGHDT, CDR2 YNNKEL (reference sequence). The CDR3 is 17 residues long. The data were produced by immunoSEQ multiplex PCR, yet TCRdb's version contains in-frame clones alone and is incomplete. The repertoire holds some 140,000 clones, 90% seen once, with 18% in the top ten. As for this clone: Its antigen remains unknown.

This sequence was found in an adult in good health. Sequencing used peripheral blood, obtained on day 0 of AZD1222 vaccination. This chain links TRBV3-1 (or the pseudogene TRBV3-2) with TRBJ2-1; the D gene is possibly TRBD2 (5 bases). CDR3 nucleotide sequence: TGTGCCAGCAGCCAAGAAGTTGGGCGGGCCCCCTACAATGAGCAGTTCTTC. Residues: CASSQEVGRAPYNEQFF.